The source of this TCR beta chain is a study of regulatory T cells in long-lasting Graves disease. Building the TCR beta libraries relied on iRepertoire HTBI primers, and CDR3 regions underwent Arm-PCR. In TCRdb, the multiplex PCR reads were re-called with MiXCR into one record per CDR3 protein. The table shows roughly 450,000 distinct CDR3 sequences, with under 25% occurring only once. V dropped 3 bases and J dropped 9 bases, with 9 bases sitting between them. The CDR3 is 13 residues long. Described time point: persistent/refractory GD, antithyroid drugs over 5 years with positive TRAb. PBMC RNA served as the TCR library source. General study findings and limits: Preferential use of TRBV28, TRBJ1-2 and TRBJ2-5 was seen in persistent disease.

This clonotype was recorded many times. Antigen: not known. The V gene is TRBV12-3 or TRBV12-4, the J gene TRBJ1-6; D uncertain. This receptor was obtained from a female donor with Graves disease. This specimen consisted of peripheral blood mononuclear cells (PBMCs), obtained when the disease was refractory, from a patient treated with antithyroid drugs. The CDR3 DNA reads TGTGCCAGCAGTTTTTCGGACTTTTCACCCCTCCACTTT. This codes for CASSFSDFSPLHF.